Given below is one T cell receptor beta chain in context. Its antigen is not known. A much more abundant neighbour one base away suggests this may be a read error. TCRbeta library preparation incorporated unique molecular identifiers. In TCRdb, the PCR reads were re-called with MiXCR into one record per CDR3 protein. This table has around 200,000 distinct CDR3 sequences, approximately 10% appearing once. This specimen comes from a study of T-cell reconstitution after alpha-beta-depleted transplantation in children. Study-level results: At one year after transplant, newly produced T cells mostly accounted for T-cell counts and diversity. Several hundred expanded graft clones reportedly were the source of alpha-beta T cells about two months after transplant.

From germline, CDR1 is DFQATT and CDR2 SNEGSKA (reference sequence). This CDR3 comprises 17 residues. This TCR was recovered from a child younger than two with acute myeloid leukemia, due to receive a stem cell transplant. The rearrangement joins TRBV20-1 to TRBJ2-1; D might be TRBD2 (6 bases). The sequencing used PBMCs, collected before TCRalphabeta/CD19-depleted stem cell transplant. CDR3 sequence reads: CSLPSGVGGGLLNGQFF. DNA of the CDR3: TGCAGTCTACCCTCGGGGGTCGGCGGCGGACTACTCAATGGGCAGTTCTTC.